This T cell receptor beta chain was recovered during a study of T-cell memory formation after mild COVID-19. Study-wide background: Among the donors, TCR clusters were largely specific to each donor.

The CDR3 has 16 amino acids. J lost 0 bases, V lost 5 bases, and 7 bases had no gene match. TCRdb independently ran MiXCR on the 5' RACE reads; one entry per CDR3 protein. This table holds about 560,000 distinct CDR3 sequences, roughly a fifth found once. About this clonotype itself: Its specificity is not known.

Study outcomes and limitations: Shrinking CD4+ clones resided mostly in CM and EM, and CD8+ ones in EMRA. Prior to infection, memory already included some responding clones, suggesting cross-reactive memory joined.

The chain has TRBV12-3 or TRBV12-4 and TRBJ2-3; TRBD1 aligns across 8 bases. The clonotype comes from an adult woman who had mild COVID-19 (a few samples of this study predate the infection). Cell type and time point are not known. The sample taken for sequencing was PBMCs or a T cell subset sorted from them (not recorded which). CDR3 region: CASSQGAALSTDTQYF. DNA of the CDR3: TGTGCCAGCAGTCAGGGGGCCGCGTTAAGCACAGATACGCAGTATTTT.